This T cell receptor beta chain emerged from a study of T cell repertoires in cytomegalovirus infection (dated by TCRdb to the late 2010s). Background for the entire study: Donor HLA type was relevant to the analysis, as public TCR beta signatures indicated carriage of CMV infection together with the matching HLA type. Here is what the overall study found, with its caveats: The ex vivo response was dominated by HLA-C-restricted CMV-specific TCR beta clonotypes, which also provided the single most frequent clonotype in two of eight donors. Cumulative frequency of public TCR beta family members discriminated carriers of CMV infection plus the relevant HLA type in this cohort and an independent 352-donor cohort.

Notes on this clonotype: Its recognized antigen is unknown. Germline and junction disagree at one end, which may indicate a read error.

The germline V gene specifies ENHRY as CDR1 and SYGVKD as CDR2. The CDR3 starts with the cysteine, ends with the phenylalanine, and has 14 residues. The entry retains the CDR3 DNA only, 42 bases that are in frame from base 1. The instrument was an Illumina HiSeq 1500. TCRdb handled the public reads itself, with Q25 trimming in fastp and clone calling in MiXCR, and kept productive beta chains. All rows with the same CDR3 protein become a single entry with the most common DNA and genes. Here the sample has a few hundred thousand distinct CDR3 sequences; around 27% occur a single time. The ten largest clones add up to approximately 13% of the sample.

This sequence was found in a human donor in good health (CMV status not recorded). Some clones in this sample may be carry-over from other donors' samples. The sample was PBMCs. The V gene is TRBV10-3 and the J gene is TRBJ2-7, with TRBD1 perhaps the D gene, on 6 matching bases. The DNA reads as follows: TGTGCCATCAGTGAGTCTTCCATGACTCAGGACAGCGCGTTC. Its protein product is CAISESSMTQDSAF.